This T cell receptor beta chain emerged from a study of T cell repertoires in cytomegalovirus infection. Study-level background: Indicated by public TCR beta signatures were CMV infection and matching HLA type.

Trimming removed 4 bases at V and 4 bases at J, with 8 bases between. Germline V gives CDR1 MNHNS, CDR2 SASEGT. The CDR3 has 13 amino acids. TCRdb fed the reads into MiXCR, producing one record per CDR3 protein. This sample has about 740,000 distinct CDR3 sequences, with about 40% found just once. General study findings and limits: The ex vivo response was dominated by HLA-C-restricted CMV-specific TCR beta clonotypes. Frequencies of public TCR beta families were cumulated, and this identified carriers of CMV plus the relevant HLA.

The sample holds many counts of this clonotype. Its target is not known. V and J are TRBV6-1 and TRBJ2-1; D remains unclear. This TCR derives from a human donor in good health (CMV status not recorded). Some clones in this sample may be carry-over from other donors' samples. What was sequenced was PBMCs. This CDR3 reads CASSVSGYNEQFF. The CDR3 DNA sequence: TGTGCCAGCAGTGTTTCTGGTTACAATGAGCAGTTCTTC.